This TCR beta chain was identified in a study of prognosis after radiotherapy for stage I lung cancer. Points from the study as a whole: Lower Shannon entropy after stereotactic body radiation therapy was observed in patients who went on to develop distant metastases.

From genomic DNA, TCR beta CDR3 was amplified by two-round multiplex PCR. Gene-specific primers for each TRBV and TRBJ gene drove first-round PCR. TCRdb ran MiXCR on the multiplex PCR reads and lists one entry per CDR3 protein. The sample yields about 17,000 distinct CDR3 sequences, over 15% seen once. The germline V gene encodes CDR1 MNHEY and CDR2 SVGEGT. The V and J ends lost 2 bases and 4 bases respectively, with 11 bases between them. The CDR3 has 14 residues. The table lists this clonotype with a few counts. Its target is not known. V is TRBV6-2 or TRBV6-3 and J is TRBJ2-5; D unclear. Material: PBMCs, obtained before or after stereotactic body radiation therapy (not recorded which). This receptor was identified in a donor of 50 years or more with non-small cell lung cancer. CDR3: CASSYDPPGETQYF. CDR3 in DNA: TGTGCCAGCAGTTACGACCCCCCTGGAGAGACCCAGTACTTC.